This entry describes one TCR beta chain. Between the trimmed V and J ends, which lost 3 bases and 5 bases, there was a span of 11 bases. Germline loops: CDR1 KGHSH, CDR2 LQKENI. This CDR3 is 14 amino acids long. The entry originates in a study of blood T cell repertoires in COVID-19. Looking at the study overall: Spain, Italy and the United States supplied samples that represented acute and convalescent COVID-19. Sources were T cells, B-cell-depleted T cells, or PBMCs; the material itself was cDNA or gDNA.

Under the authors' procedure: Amplifying reference gene primers gave estimates of nucleated cell counts. Produced via immunoSEQ multiplex PCR; TCRdb's table is partial and in-frame only. That table is the source of V, J and clone size, and D and trimming were worked out from the DNA. Of more than 85,000 clones detected, 87% appear once; the ten largest clones hold 2%. The clonotype comes from a man aged 50 to 60 with active COVID-19. The chain is built from TRBV18 and TRBJ1-5; D gene ambiguous. Sequencing used peripheral blood. CDR3 residues: CASSPGPTDQPQHF. DNA for the CDR3: TGTGCCAGCTCACCCGGTCCCACGGATCAGCCCCAGCATTTT.